Listed here are 19 T cell receptor beta chains from one sample, sequenced in a study of cytomegalovirus exposure and HLA in healthy donors. 60 Vbeta and 13 Jbeta primers were used in PCR. Generated by immunoSEQ multiplex PCR, the TCRdb table keeps only in-frame clones and is missing some. The repertoire consists of about 210,000 clones, with about 80% occurring once and the leading ten covering 10%. The sample comprised PBMCs. The receptors stem from a woman in her 50s in good health and CMV-seropositive.

The chain employs TRBV5-1 and TRBJ2-1, with a possible D match to TRBD1 (5 bases). V was pared by 0 bases and J by 6 bases, with 13 bases between. This CDR3 region has 15 residues. CDR1 is SGHRS and CDR2 is YFSETQ in the germline V gene. The CDR3 reads CASSLGKGPPNEQFF. CDR3 nucleotide sequence: TGCGCCAGCAGCTTGGGGAAGGGGCCTCCCAATGAGCAGTTCTTC.

This chain joins TRBV18 and TRBJ2-1; the match to TRBD2 covers 8 bases. The V segment lost 4 bases and the J segment 5 bases; nucleotides outside the gene matches: 4. The CDR3 loop spans 14 amino acids. The germline V gene encodes CDR1 KGHSH and CDR2 LQKENI. CDR3 residues: CASSRRGVDNEQFF. For the CDR3, the DNA is TGTGCCAGCTCACGGCGGGGGGTTGACAATGAGCAGTTCTTC.

This chain joins TRBV18 and TRBJ2-1, with TRBD2 identical over 10 bases. This CDR3 contains 15 residues. J was trimmed by 8 bases and V by 3 bases; bases with no gene match: 7. Germline CDR1 reads KGHSH; CDR2 reads LQKENI. The CDR3 DNA follows: TGTGCCAGCTCACCTAGCGGGGGGTCGGTCGATGAGCAGTTCTTC. Translating it yields CASSPSGGSVDEQFF.

The chain recombines TRBV5-1 with TRBJ1-2; the D is unclear. This CDR3 is built from 15 residues. Germline V gene sequence: CDR1 SGHRS, CDR2 YFSETQ. Trimming pared 0 bases from V and 4 bases from J, leaving 13 bases between. The CDR3, as DNA: TGCGCCAGCAGCTTGGCTCAAAACCCTAGCTATGGCTACACCTTC. It yields the protein CASSLAQNPSYGYTF.

This sequence joins TRBV1 and TRBJ1-5; TRBD1, the table's D call, was not compared with the DNA. TRBV1 is marked as a pseudogene. This CDR3 region has 21 residues. CDR3 region: CTSSQDRWTGQLSDGNQPQHF. As DNA, the CDR3 is TGCACCAGCAGCCAAGATCGGTGGACTGGACAGCTAAGTGACGGCAATCAGCCCCAGCATTTT.

The gene calls are TRBV25-1 and TRBJ1-4, with TRBD1 matching 8 bases. The CDR3 runs 15 residues. V gave up 1 base and J gave up 6 bases; unmatched junction bases: 4. Looked up from germline, CDR1 is MGHDK and CDR2 is SYGVNS. CDR3 residues: CASSEFAGGDEKLFF. In nucleotides, the CDR3 is TGTGCCAGCAGTGAATTTGCAGGGGGCGATGAAAAACTGTTTTTT.

This chain connects TRBV5-4 to TRBJ2-7, with D possibly being TRBD1 (7 bases). The CDR3 spans 13 residues. V was shortened by 3 bases and J by 2 bases, with 9 bases between the two germline ends. The germline V gene encodes CDR1 SGHNT and CDR2 YYREEE (reference sequence). The CDR3 DNA reads as TGTGCCAGCAGCTCAGGGGGGACCTACGAGCAGTACTTC. As protein: CASSSGGTYEQYF.

The V call is TRBV5-4, the J call TRBJ2-2, with D maybe TRBD1 (5 bases). Trimming pared 2 bases from V and 6 bases from J, leaving 14 bases between. CDR1 SGHNT and CDR2 YYREEE come from the germline V gene (reference sequence). The length of the CDR3 is 15 residues. The CDR3 protein is CASSLGVGSSGELFF. The CDR3 bases are TGTGCCAGCAGCTTAGGGGTCGGAAGTTCCGGGGAGCTGTTTTTT.

The rearrangement uses TRBV6-5 and TRBJ2-1; 9 nucleotides line up with TRBD1. Germline lookup yields CDR1 MNHEY and CDR2 SVGAGI. V lost 5 bases to trimming and J lost 7 bases; unmatched junction nucleotides: 6. The CDR3 runs to 14 residues. Here the CDR3 reads CASSTGGGWNEQFF. In DNA form, the CDR3 reads TGTGCCAGCAGTACAGGGGGCGGGTGGAATGAGCAGTTCTTC.

This clone was seen more than once but under ten times. The CDR3 region is CASRDRAGNTIYF. The DNA of the CDR3 is TGCGCCAGCAGGGACAGGGCTGGAAACACCATATATTTT. The chain couples TRBV10-2 to TRBJ1-3; 8 nucleotides align to TRBD1. With V trimmed by 6 bases and J by 2 bases, 0 bases remained unmatched. In germline, CDR1 is WSHSY, CDR2 SAAADI. The CDR3 has 13 amino acids.

The rearrangement uses TRBV30 and TRBJ1-1; D uncertain. Germline V gives CDR1 GTSNPN, CDR2 SVGIG (reference sequence). V was clipped by 0 bases and J by 5 bases, with 13 bases between them. This CDR3 is 14 amino acids long. As DNA, the CDR3 is TGTGCCTGGAGTGTACTCGTGAGTCGGACTGAAGCTTTCTTT. It yields the protein CAWSVLVSRTEAFF.

V and J are TRBV18 and TRBJ2-1, with 14 nucleotides matching TRBD2. V shed 3 bases and J 8 bases; nucleotides not matched to a gene: 6. The CDR3 totals 16 residues. Germline V gives CDR1 KGHSH, CDR2 LQKENI. The CDR3 DNA reads as TGTGCCAGCTCACCTTCCGGGACTAGCGGGGGCTATGAGCAGTTCTTC. Translated: CASSPSGTSGGYEQFF.

The chain links TRBV4-2 to TRBJ2-7; TRBD1 matches 8 bases. Trimming at V came to 0 bases and at J to 4 bases, leaving 8 bases not matched to a gene. The CDR3 contains 16 residues. Germline assignment: CDR1 LGHNA and CDR2 YNFKEQ. CDR3 region: CASSQEKGQGTYEQYF. Here the CDR3 DNA reads TGTGCCAGCAGCCAAGAAAAAGGACAGGGTACGTACGAGCAGTACTTC.

The chain links TRBV5-4 to TRBJ2-5; TRBD1 matches 7 bases. Losses at the gene ends were 5 bases for V and 4 bases for J; bases not matched to a gene: 5. There are 13 residues in the CDR3. The germline V gene encodes CDR1 SGHNT and CDR2 YYREEE (reference sequence). The CDR3 protein is CASRVTGRETQYF. The CDR3 nucleotides read TGTGCCAGCAGGGTGACAGGGCGAGAGACCCAGTACTTC.

The chain employs TRBV12-1 and TRBJ2-6; no check of the table's D call, TRBD2, against the DNA was made. TRBV12-1 is a recognized pseudogene. The CDR3 totals 19 residues. The CDR3: CASSVAGTSGSSGANVLTF. The DNA of the CDR3 is TGTGCCAGCAGCGTAGCCGGGACTAGCGGGAGCTCTGGGGCCAACGTCCTGACTTTC.

This chain uses TRBV9 with TRBJ1-4; D is unclear. Germline V gene sequence: CDR1 SGDLS, CDR2 YYNGEE. CDR3 length: 13 residues. The V end was cut by 0 bases, the J end by 3 bases, with 3 bases between. CDR3 residues: CASSVEPNEKLFF. Written as DNA, the CDR3 is TGTGCCAGCAGCGTAGAGCCTAATGAAAAACTGTTTTTT.

The V call is TRBV30, the J call TRBJ1-3, with a tentative D call TRBD1 (5 bases). The length of the CDR3 is 15 residues. Germline assignment: CDR1 GTSNPN and CDR2 SVGIG (reference sequence). V was pared by 1 base and J by 0 bases, with 10 bases between. CDR3 region: CAWSGDGSSGNTIYF. CDR3 coding DNA: TGTGCCTGGAGTGGGGACGGGAGCTCTGGAAACACCATATATTTT.

The V call is TRBV19, the J call TRBJ1-5; 12 bases are shared with TRBD1. Looked up from germline, CDR1 is LNHDA and CDR2 is SQIVND (reference sequence). The CDR3 sequence is 17 residues long. V gave up 1 base and J gave up 5 bases; unmatched junction bases: 6. CDR3 DNA sequence: TGTGCCAGTAGTATAGTGGGACAGGGGGCGCGCGATCAGCCCCAGCATTTT. Protein: CASSIVGQGARDQPQHF.

This clone has just a few counts. The CDR3 here is CASSFVTGNEQFF. The CDR3 DNA is TGTGCCAGCAGCTTTGTAACAGGGAATGAGCAGTTCTTC. V is TRBV14 and J is TRBJ2-1, with D perhaps matching TRBD1 (6 bases). The germline V gene has CDR1 SGHDN and CDR2 FVKESK. Trimming left V 5 bases short and J 7 bases short, with 12 bases between. The CDR3 covers 13 residues.